Each of the 17 T cell receptor beta chains below was sequenced from the same sample in a study of regulatory T cells in long-lasting Graves disease. Sequencing libraries for TCR beta were prepared with iRepertoire HTBI primers and Arm-PCR of CDR3 regions. TCRdb reprocessed the multiplex PCR reads with MiXCR, giving one entry per CDR3 protein. The table records roughly 560,000 distinct CDR3 sequences, around 12% of them present only once. Described time point: newly diagnosed GD, antithyroid drugs for less than 3 months. Scientists built the TCR library using RNA that was extracted from PBMCs. These data were likewise used in another study, on T cells in Graves' hyperthyroidism and ophthalmopathy.

This sample comprised peripheral blood mononuclear cells (PBMCs), obtained at new diagnosis, from a patient treated with antithyroid drugs. These receptors originate from a woman in her 30s with Graves disease.

The rearrangement uses TRBV6-1 and TRBJ2-3; D gene uncertain. Germline loops: CDR1 MNHNS, CDR2 SASEGT. The CDR3 extends over 14 amino acids. Trimming pared 6 bases from V and 4 bases from J, leaving 14 bases between. As DNA, the CDR3 is TGTGCCAGCAGCCCCGGTGGAGCAGCAGATACGCAGTATTTT. It encodes CASSPGGAADTQYF.

This clonotype was detected ten times or more. This chain links TRBV2 with TRBJ2-7, with 8 bases fitting TRBD1. Germline lookup yields CDR1 SNHLY and CDR2 FYNNEI. CDR3 length equals 14 residues. V was clipped by 7 bases and J by 5 bases; unmatched bases: 10. CDR3 region: CASTGTGGSNEQYF. CDR3 sequence (DNA): TGTGCCAGCACCGGGACAGGTGGTTCCAACGAGCAGTACTTC.

This clonotype came up a few times. The chain's CDR3 is CSARADRDNSPLHF. Here the CDR3 DNA reads TGCAGTGCTAGAGCTGACAGGGATAATTCACCCCTCCACTTT. This chain uses TRBV20-1 with TRBJ1-6, with 7 bases that match TRBD1. CDR3 length: 14 amino acids. V lost 1 base and J lost 5; bases outside the gene matches: 2. CDR1 and CDR2 (germline): DFQATT, SNEGSKA (reference sequence).

Only a few counts were recorded for this clonotype. The chain is built from TRBV14 and TRBJ1-1, with D unclear. Trimming took off 1 base at V and 10 bases at J, with 13 bases between the two ends. The CDR3 has 13 residues. CDR1 and CDR2 (germline): SGHDN, FVKESK. This CDR3 reads CASSQGLWGSAFF. DNA for the CDR3: TGTGCCAGCAGCCAAGGACTCTGGGGTTCAGCTTTCTTT.

The J gene is TRBJ1-1, the V gene TRBV5-6, with D perhaps matching TRBD1 (5 bases). V was shortened by 4 bases and J by 6 bases, with 31 bases between the two germline ends. The CDR3 is made up of 19 amino acids. The germline V gene encodes CDR1 SGHDT and CDR2 YYEEEE. The CDR3 region is CASSPTPAFQGLINAEAFF. CDR3 sequence (DNA): TGTGCCAGCAGCCCCACACCCGCCTTCCAGGGTTTGATAAACGCTGAAGCTTTCTTT.

This clonotype was counted a few times. One end of the junction is discordant with germline, which a read error may explain. The V and J genes are TRBV28 and TRBJ2-2; D remains ambiguous. Germline CDR1 reads MDHEN; CDR2 reads SYDVKM. The CDR3 spans 13 residues. The CDR3 here is CAGSLVGTGELFF. CDR3 DNA: TGTGCCGGCAGTTTAGTGGGCACCGGGGAGCTGTTTTTT. The full variable domain, rest sourced from reference TRBV28 and TRBJ2-2, is DVKVTQSSRYLVKRTGEKVFLECVQDMDHENMFWYRQDPGLGLRLIYFSYDVKMKEKGDIPEGYSVSREKKERFSLILESASTNQTSMYLCAGSLVGTGELFFGEGSRLTVL.

Of note for this clonotype: A read error may explain this, as a much larger clone is one base away. Here the CDR3 omits its conserved ending phenylalanine or tryptophan, so a read error is the likely source. The chain is built from TRBV11-1 and TRBJ2-1, with D possibly TRBD2 on 6 matching bases. The CDR3 length is 15 residues. Trimming took 2 bases from V and 8 from J, leaving 16 bases between them. In germline, CDR1 is SGHAT, CDR2 FQDESV (reference sequence). The DNA for the CDR3 is TGTGCCAGCAGCTTATGGGGGGAGTTAGACCATGAGCAGTTCCTC. Translating it yields CASSLWGELDHEQFL.

This clonotype was seen a few times. The chain joins TRBV15 to TRBJ2-7; 8 bases agree with TRBD1. Germline values: CDR1 LNHNV, CDR2 YYDKDF (reference sequence). The ends lost 5 bases at V and 5 bases at J; junction bases unmatched: 5. The CDR3 is 13 amino acids. The CDR3 coding sequence is TGTGCCACCAGCCAGGGGGCGAGCGACGAGCAGTACTTC. Translating it yields CATSQGASDEQYF. Together with reference TRBV15 and TRBJ2-7, the CDR3 gives the full variable domain: DAMVIQNPRYQVTQFGKPVTLSCSQTLNHNVMYWYQQKSSQAPKLLFHYYDKDFNNEADTPDNFQSRRPNTSFCFLDIRSPGLGDTAMYLCATSQGASDEQYFGPGTRLTVT.

The sample holds many counts of this clonotype. The chain is built from TRBV20-1 and TRBJ2-1, with 8 bases fitting TRBD2. After removal of 7 bases from V and 8 bases from J, the junction contained 10 bases not matched to a gene. The CDR3 is 13 residues long. Germline V CDR1 and CDR2: DFQATT, SNEGSKA (reference sequence). For the CDR3, the DNA is TGCAGTGGAAGATCGGGAGGGCGCGATGAGCAGTTCTTC. Residues: CSGRSGGRDEQFF.

This clonotype was counted many times. The V gene is TRBV29-1, the J gene TRBJ2-2; TRBD2 agrees at 14 bases. V was pared by 6 bases and J by 1 base, with 4 bases of the junction left unmatched. Germline values: CDR1 SQVTM, CDR2 ANQGSEA. The CDR3 is made up of 16 amino acids. This CDR3 reads CSVGTSGRKNTGELFF. The CDR3 DNA sequence: TGCAGCGTCGGGACTAGCGGGAGAAAGAACACCGGGGAGCTGTTTTTT.

At least ten counts were recorded for this clonotype. The V gene is TRBV2, the J gene TRBJ2-5; D could derive from TRBD1 or TRBD2 (5 bases each). The V end was cut by 4 bases, the J end by 1 base, with 10 bases between. There are 14 residues in the CDR3. Germline V gene lookup returns CDR1 SNHLY and CDR2 FYNNEI. CDR3 nucleotides: TGTGCCAGCAGTGCGGGACGGAGCCAAGAGACCCAGTACTTC. It specifies CASSAGRSQETQYF. The full variable domain, in which reference TRBV2 and TRBJ2-5 provide the parts outside the CDR3, is EPEVTQTPSHQVTQMGQEVILRCVPISNHLYFYWYRQILGQKVEFLVSFYNNEISEKSEIFDDQFSVERPDGSNFTLKIRSTKLEDSAMYFCASSAGRSQETQYFGPGTRLLVL.

This clonotype has a count of ten or more. The chain links TRBV18 to TRBJ2-5; 11 nucleotides match TRBD1. After removal of 3 bases from V and 5 bases from J, the junction contained 5 bases not matched to a gene. CDR1 is KGHSH, CDR2 LQKENI, per germline. The CDR3 runs 15 residues. The CDR3 DNA reads TGTGCCAGCTCACCTGGACAGGGGGCAGAGGAGACCCAGTACTTC. Translating it yields CASSPGQGAEETQYF.

This clonotype was seen a handful of times. The genes are TRBV5-4 and TRBJ2-7, with D maybe TRBD2 (7 bases). CDR3 length: 16 amino acids. Germline CDR1 is SGHNT and CDR2 is YYREEE (reference sequence). The V end was cut by 4 bases, the J end by 1 base, with 18 bases between. The chain's CDR3 is CASSLGRGAQSYEQYF. The CDR3 DNA is TGTGCCAGCAGCCTCGGACGGGGGGCTCAGTCCTACGAGCAGTACTTC.

The rearrangement joins TRBV5-1 to TRBJ2-7; no clear D gene. Trimming cost V 1 base and J 2 bases, with 13 bases left between them. CDR1 and CDR2 from the germline V gene are SGHRS and YFSETQ. This CDR3 spans 15 amino acids. As DNA, the CDR3 is TGCGCCAGCAGCTTGTCTCCCTCCCTACCCTACGAGCAGTACTTC. Protein: CASSLSPSLPYEQYF.

This clonotype showed up just a few times. The conserved phenylalanine or tryptophan is not found at the CDR3 terminus, so this likely reflects a read error. The chain is built from TRBV19 and TRBJ2-5; perhaps TRBD2 as D (6 bases). Germline V lookup: CDR1 LNHDA, CDR2 SQIVND (reference sequence). The CDR3 is made up of 13 amino acids. Trimming pared 5 bases from V and 4 bases from J, leaving 11 bases between. CDR3 in DNA: TGTGCCAGTAGTCCATTGGGGGGAGAGACCCAGTACGTC. Its protein is CASSPLGGETQYV.

The V and J genes are TRBV9 and TRBJ2-7; TRBD2 matches 7 bases. CDR3 size: 15 residues. The junction had 8 bases not matched to a gene; V was cut back by 4 bases and J by 1 base. Germline values: CDR1 SGDLS, CDR2 YYNGEE. This CDR3 is CASSSKPGLSYEQYF. In nucleotides, the CDR3 is TGTGCCAGCAGCTCCAAACCGGGACTATCCTACGAGCAGTACTTC.

This clonotype was seen repeatedly, ten times or more. The chain is built from TRBV5-1 and TRBJ1-1; TRBD1 matches at 8 bases. V was pared by 0 bases and J by 1 base, with 5 bases of the junction left unmatched. CDR1 and CDR2 from the germline V gene are SGHRS and YFSETQ. The CDR3 is 16 residues long. DNA for the CDR3: TGCGCCAGCAGCTTGGGTCGACAGGGGCCGAACACTGAAGCTTTCTTT. This sequence encodes CASSLGRQGPNTEAFF. The whole variable domain, remainder taken from reference TRBV5-1 and TRBJ1-1, is KAGVTQTPRYLIKTRGQQVTLSCSPISGHRSVSWYQQTPGQGLQFLFEYFSETQRNKGNFPGRFSGRQFSNSRSEMNVSTLELGDSALYLCASSLGRQGPNTEAFFGQGTRLTVV.